A selection of T cell receptor beta chains follows, all from one sample in a study of OX40 agonist ivuxolimab in advanced cancers. The assay was immunoSEQ multiplex PCR, and TCRdb's table has in-frame clones only and misses some. The data contain about 75,000 clones, around nine tenths of them seen just once; the ten biggest clones take up 0.3% to 0.45%. The sequences come from CD4+ or CD8+ T cells sorted from blood, collected in a trial of the OX40 agonist ivuxolimab. These receptors all come from an adult with an advanced solid tumor such as melanoma, head and neck, liver or kidney cancer. Each CDR3 is given with its conserved first and last residue. Fields, in order: J gene, V gene, clone size, D gene, CDR3 protein, CDR3 DNA. The D gene is left open where the match is weak. Size is omitted from some rows. Given values are once, few, many or a class for expanded clones.

TRBJ2-7	TRBV19	.	TRBD2	CASRLTSGGPYEQYF	TGTGCCAGTAGGTTGACTAGCGGGGGACCCTACGAGCAGTACTTC
TRBJ1-2	TRBV6-1	.	.	CASSEELGVAYGYTF	TGTGCCAGCAGTGAAGAGTTGGGGGTCGCCTATGGCTACACCTTC
TRBJ2-7	TRBV7-2	.	TRBD2	CASSLLLAGRYEQYF	TGTGCCAGCAGCTTATTACTAGCGGGAAGGTACGAGCAGTACTTC
TRBJ1-2	TRBV15	.	.	CATSRDTTPNYGYTF	TGTGCCACCAGCAGAGACACCACTCCTAACTATGGCTACACCTTC
TRBJ2-5	TRBV6-4	.	TRBD2	CASRGLAGGRPFQETQYF	TGTGCCAGCAGAGGACTAGCGGGAGGGCGCCCTTTCCAAGAGACCCAGTACTTC
TRBJ1-5	TRBV6-1	few	.	CASSEALRTLKYSNQPQHF	TGTGCCAGCAGTGAAGCGTTAAGGACCTTGAAATATAGCAATCAGCCCCAGCATTTT
TRBJ1-3	TRBV30	.	.	CAWSIGQHSGNTIYF	TGTGCCTGGAGTATTGGACAGCACTCTGGAAACACCATATATTTT
TRBJ2-7	TRBV5-1	.	.	CASSLKGDGYEQYF	TGCGCCAGCAGCTTAAAAGGGGACGGCTACGAGCAGTACTTC
TRBJ1-5	TRBV5-1	few	TRBD1	CASSLGQGDNQPQHF	TGCGCCAGCAGCTTAGGACAGGGCGACAATCAGCCCCAGCATTTT
TRBJ1-4	TRBV29-1	.	.	CSASGALNEKLFF	TGCAGCGCCTCAGGGGCCCTAAATGAAAAACTGTTTTTT
TRBJ1-2	TRBV7-2	.	.	CASSLTRTGVDGYTF	TGTGCCAGCAGCTTAACAAGGACCGGAGTGGATGGCTACACCTTC
TRBJ2-7	TRBV18	.	.	CASSPSGDEQYF	TGTGCCAGCTCACCCTCAGGGGACGAGCAGTACTTC
TRBJ1-5	TRBV30	.	.	CAWSLTTTQPQHF	TGTGCCTGGAGTCTGACAACGACTCAGCCCCAGCATTTT
TRBJ1-2	TRBV6-6	.	TRBD1	CASSYLGQGGDYGYTF	TGTGCCAGCAGTTACCTGGGACAGGGGGGTGACTATGGCTACACCTTC
TRBJ2-7	TRBV4-3	.	TRBD2	CASSQGTSGRGSYEQYF	TGCGCCAGCAGCCAAGGGACTAGCGGGAGGGGATCCTACGAGCAGTACTTC
TRBJ1-2	TRBV6-5	.	TRBD1	CASRTGGDLNYGYTF	TGTGCCAGCCGTACAGGGGGGGACTTGAACTATGGCTACACCTTC
TRBJ1-6	TRBV19	.	.	CATRDGVGSPLHF	TGTGCCACCAGAGACGGGGTAGGGTCACCCCTCCACTTT
TRBJ2-1	TRBV5-1	.	.	CASSLDGGWDNEQFF	TGCGCCAGCAGCTTGGATGGGGGGTGGGACAATGAGCAGTTCTTC
TRBJ1-5	TRBV28	.	.	CASSLVDSNQPQHF	TGTGCCAGCAGTTTAGTGGATAGCAATCAGCCCCAGCATTTT